Reported below is one T cell receptor beta chain. Measured with immunoSEQ multiplex PCR; TCRdb has only the in-frame clones, and not every one. The sample lists 140,000 to 150,000 clones; about 80% were seen once. This record comes from a study of blood T cell repertoires in COVID-19. In the study overall: Nucleic acid was either cDNA or gDNA, and it came from T cells, B-cell-depleted T cells, or PBMCs.

The J segment lost 3 bases and the V segment lost 2 bases, leaving 7 bases of the junction unmatched. The CDR3 is made up of 16 amino acids. Germline-derived CDR1 and CDR2 are SGHTA and FQGNSA. Sequenced material: peripheral blood. The chain couples TRBV7-2 to TRBJ2-4, with TRBD1 matching over 7 bases. This TCR was recovered from a man between 65 and 85 years old who had recovered from COVID-19. CDR3 sequence: CASSLMTGWDKNIQYF. CDR3 coding DNA: TGTGCCAGCAGCTTAATGACAGGGTGGGACAAAAACATTCAGTACTTC.